This T cell receptor (beta chain) comes out of a study of blood T cells in healthy people across ages. Samples had at least 7 million PBMCs isolated from them. Study-level findings and limits: Versus aged donors, long-lived donors had higher diversity and more naive CD4+ cells. Getting older went along with TCR beta diversity per million T cells dropping roughly linearly.

Germline V gene sequence: CDR1 SGHRS, CDR2 YFSETQ. The CDR3 runs 14 residues. V lost 6 bases to trimming and J lost 4 bases, with 16 bases between them. Alongside a J-beta primer mix, a sample-barcoded 5' primer served in a second PCR lasting about 7 to 11 cycles. TCRdb fed the 5' RACE reads into MiXCR, producing one record per CDR3 protein. The sample has about 1.8 million distinct CDR3 sequences, 40% to 55% seen once; the top ten hold approximately 2.1%. Remarks on this clonotype: Its specificity is not known.

The chain combines TRBV5-1 with TRBJ1-2, with D perhaps matching TRBD1 (6 bases). The sequence derives from a middle-aged woman in good health. Sequencing was performed on blood. The CDR3 is CASNVAQGSYGYTF. The CDR3 DNA sequence: TGCGCCAGCAACGTGGCACAGGGTAGCTATGGCTACACCTTC.